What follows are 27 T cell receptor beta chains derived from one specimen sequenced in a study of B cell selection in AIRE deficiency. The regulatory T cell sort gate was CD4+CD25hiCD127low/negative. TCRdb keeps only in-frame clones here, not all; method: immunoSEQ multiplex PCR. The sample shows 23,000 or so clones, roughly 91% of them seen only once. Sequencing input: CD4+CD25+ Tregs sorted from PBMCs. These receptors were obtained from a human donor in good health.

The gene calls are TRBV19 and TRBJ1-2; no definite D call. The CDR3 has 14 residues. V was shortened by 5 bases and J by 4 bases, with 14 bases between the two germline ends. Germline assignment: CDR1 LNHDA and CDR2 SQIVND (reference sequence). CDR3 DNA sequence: TGTGCCAGTAGTCGAGTTGCGGGAGCCTATGGCTACACCTTC. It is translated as CASSRVAGAYGYTF.

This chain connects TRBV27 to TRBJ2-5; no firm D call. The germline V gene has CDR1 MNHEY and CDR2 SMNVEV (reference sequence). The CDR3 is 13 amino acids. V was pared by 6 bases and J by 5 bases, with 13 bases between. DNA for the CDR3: TGTGCCAGCAGCAGTCCCCGGCGGGAGACCCAGTACTTC. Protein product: CASSSPRRETQYF.

CDR3 DNA sequence: TGTGCCAGCAGTACCTCCTACGAGCAGTACTTC. The encoded protein is CASSTSYEQYF. The rearrangement links TRBV6-5 to TRBJ2-7, with D uncertain. The CDR3 is 11 amino acids. Per the germline V gene, CDR1 is MNHEY and CDR2 is SVGAGI. V was trimmed by 5 bases and J by 0 bases, leaving 2 bases between them.

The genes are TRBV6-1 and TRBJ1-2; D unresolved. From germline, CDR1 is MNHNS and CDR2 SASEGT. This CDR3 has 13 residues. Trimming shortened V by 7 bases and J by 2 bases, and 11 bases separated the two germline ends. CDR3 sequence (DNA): TGTGCCAGCACTAAGGACGGGAACTATGGCTACACCTTC. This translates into CASTKDGNYGYTF.

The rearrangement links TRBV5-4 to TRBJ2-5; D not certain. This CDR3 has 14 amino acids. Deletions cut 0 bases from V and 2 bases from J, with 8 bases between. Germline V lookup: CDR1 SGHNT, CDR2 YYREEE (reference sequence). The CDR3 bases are TGTGCCAGCAGCTTGGTTGGCCAACAAGAGACCCAGTACTTC. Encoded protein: CASSLVGQQETQYF.

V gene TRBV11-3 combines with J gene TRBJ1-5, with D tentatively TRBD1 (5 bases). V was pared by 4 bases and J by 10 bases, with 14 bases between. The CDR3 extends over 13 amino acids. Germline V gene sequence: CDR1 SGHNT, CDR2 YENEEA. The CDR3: CASSSSGGLPQHF. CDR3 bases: TGTGCCAGCAGCTCGTCTGGGGGATTACCCCAGCATTTT. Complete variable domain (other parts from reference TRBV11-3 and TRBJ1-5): EAGVVQSPRYKIIEKKQPVAFWCNPISGHNTLYWYLQNLGQGPELLIRYENEEAVDDSQLPKDRFSAERLKGVDSTLKIQPAELGDSAVYLCASSSSGGLPQHFGDGTRLSIL.

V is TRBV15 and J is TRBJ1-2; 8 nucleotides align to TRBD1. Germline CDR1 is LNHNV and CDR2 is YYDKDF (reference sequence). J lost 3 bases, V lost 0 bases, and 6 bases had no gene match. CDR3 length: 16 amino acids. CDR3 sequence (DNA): TGTGCCACCAGCAGAGATTGGTCAGGGGGCTACTATGGCTACACCTTC. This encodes CATSRDWSGGYYGYTF.

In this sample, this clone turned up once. The CDR3 is CASSLATSGNTDTQYF. Written as DNA, the CDR3 is TGTGCCAGCAGCTTAGCGACTAGCGGGAACACAGATACGCAGTATTTT. The genes are TRBV7-9 and TRBJ2-3, with 11 positions matching TRBD2. CDR3 length equals 16 residues. Germline V gives CDR1 SEHNR, CDR2 FQNEAQ (reference sequence). J gave up 2 bases and V 0 bases, and 1 base lay outside the gene matches.

In nucleotides, the CDR3 is TGTGCCAGCAGTATTTACGAGCAGTACTTC. Translating gives CASSIYEQYF. The J gene is TRBJ2-7, the V gene TRBV2; no clear D gene. The CDR3 has 10 residues. V gave up 5 bases and J gave up 4 bases, with 3 bases separating them. Germline lookup yields CDR1 SNHLY and CDR2 FYNNEI.

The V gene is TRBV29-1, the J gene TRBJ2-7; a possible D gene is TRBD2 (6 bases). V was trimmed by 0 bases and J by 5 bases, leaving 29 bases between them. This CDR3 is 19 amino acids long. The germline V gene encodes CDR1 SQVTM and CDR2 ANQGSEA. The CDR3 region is CSVEDSGFGGRPYQDEQYF. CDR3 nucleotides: TGCAGCGTTGAAGATTCGGGGTTTGGGGGGAGACCATATCAGGACGAGCAGTACTTC.

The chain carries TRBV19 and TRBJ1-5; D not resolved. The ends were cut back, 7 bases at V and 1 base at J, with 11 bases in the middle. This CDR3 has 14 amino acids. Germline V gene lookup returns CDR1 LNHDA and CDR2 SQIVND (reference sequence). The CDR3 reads CASKREPSNQPQHF. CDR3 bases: TGTGCCAGTAAACGGGAGCCAAGCAATCAGCCCCAGCATTTT.

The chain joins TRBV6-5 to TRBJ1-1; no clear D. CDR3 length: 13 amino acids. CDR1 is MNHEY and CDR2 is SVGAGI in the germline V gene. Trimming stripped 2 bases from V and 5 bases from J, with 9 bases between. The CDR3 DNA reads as TGTGCCAGCAGTTACGAAGTGGGGACTGAAGCTTTCTTT. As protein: CASSYEVGTEAFF.

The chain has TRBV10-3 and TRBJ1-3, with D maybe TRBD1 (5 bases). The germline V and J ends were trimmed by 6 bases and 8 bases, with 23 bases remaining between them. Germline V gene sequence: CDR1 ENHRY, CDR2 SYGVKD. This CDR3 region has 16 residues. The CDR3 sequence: CAIRGDRAGHEDTIYF. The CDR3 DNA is TGTGCCATCAGGGGGGATCGGGCAGGGCACGAGGACACCATATATTTT.

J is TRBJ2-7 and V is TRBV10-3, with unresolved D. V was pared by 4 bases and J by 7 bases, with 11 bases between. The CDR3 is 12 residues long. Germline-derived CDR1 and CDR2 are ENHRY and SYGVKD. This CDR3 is CAISAGWVEQYF. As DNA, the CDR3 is TGTGCCATCAGTGCCGGGTGGGTAGAGCAGTACTTC.

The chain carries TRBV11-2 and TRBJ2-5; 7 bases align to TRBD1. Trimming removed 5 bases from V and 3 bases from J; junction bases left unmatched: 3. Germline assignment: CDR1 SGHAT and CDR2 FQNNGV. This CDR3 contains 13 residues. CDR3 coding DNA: TGTGCCAGCAGCCTTGGGACAGAAGAGACCCAGTACTTC. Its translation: CASSLGTEETQYF.

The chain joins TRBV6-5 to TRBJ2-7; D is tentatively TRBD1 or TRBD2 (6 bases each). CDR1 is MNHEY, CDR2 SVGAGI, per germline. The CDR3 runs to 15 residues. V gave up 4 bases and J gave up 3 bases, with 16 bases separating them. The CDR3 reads CASSWVGGLGYEQYF. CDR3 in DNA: TGTGCCAGCAGTTGGGTAGGGGGGTTAGGCTACGAGCAGTACTTC.

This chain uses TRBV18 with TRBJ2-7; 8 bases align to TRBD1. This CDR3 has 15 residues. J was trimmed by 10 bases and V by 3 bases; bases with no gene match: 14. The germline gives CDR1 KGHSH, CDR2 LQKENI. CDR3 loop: CASSPPGGGGVIQYF. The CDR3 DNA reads TGTGCCAGCTCACCCCCAGGGGGCGGTGGGGTGATACAGTACTTC.

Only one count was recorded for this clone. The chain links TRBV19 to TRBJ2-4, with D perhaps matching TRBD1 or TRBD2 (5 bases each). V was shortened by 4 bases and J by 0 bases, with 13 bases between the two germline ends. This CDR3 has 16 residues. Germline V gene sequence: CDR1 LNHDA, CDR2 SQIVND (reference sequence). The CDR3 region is CASSTHRTLAKNIQYF. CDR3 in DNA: TGTGCCAGTAGTACCCACAGGACTTTAGCCAAAAACATTCAGTACTTC.

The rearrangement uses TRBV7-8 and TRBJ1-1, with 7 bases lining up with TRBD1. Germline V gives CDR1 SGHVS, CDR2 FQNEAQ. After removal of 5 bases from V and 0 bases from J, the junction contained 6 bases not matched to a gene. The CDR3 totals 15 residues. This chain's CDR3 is CASSQPGQVNTEAFF. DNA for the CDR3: TGTGCCAGCAGCCAGCCCGGACAGGTGAACACTGAAGCTTTCTTT.

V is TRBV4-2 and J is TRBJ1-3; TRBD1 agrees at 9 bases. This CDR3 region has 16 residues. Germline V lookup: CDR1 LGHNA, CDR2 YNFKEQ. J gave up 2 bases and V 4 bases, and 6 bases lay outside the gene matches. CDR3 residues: CASSPGQGWAGNTIYF. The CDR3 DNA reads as TGTGCCAGCAGCCCCGGACAGGGGTGGGCTGGAAACACCATATATTTT.

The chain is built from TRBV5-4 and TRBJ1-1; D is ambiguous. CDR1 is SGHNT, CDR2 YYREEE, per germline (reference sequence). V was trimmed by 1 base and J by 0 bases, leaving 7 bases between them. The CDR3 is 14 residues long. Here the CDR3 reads CASSLKGMNTEAFF. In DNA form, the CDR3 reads TGTGCCAGCAGCTTGAAGGGCATGAACACTGAAGCTTTCTTT.

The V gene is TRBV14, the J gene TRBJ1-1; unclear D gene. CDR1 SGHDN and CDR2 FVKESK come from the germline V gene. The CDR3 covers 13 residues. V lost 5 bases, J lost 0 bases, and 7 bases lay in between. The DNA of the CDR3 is TGTGCCAGCAGCACCCACATGAACACTGAAGCTTTCTTT. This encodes CASSTHMNTEAFF.

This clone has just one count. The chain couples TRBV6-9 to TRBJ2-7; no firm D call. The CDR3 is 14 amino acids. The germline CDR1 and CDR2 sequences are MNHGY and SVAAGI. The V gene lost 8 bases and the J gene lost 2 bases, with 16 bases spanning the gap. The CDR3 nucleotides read TGTGCCAGCGACAATGGCGTAGGGCCCTACGAGCAGTACTTC. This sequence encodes CASDNGVGPYEQYF.

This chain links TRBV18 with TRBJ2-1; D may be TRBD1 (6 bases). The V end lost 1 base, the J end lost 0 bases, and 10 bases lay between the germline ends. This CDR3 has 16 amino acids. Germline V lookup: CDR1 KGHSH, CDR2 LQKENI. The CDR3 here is CASSPRDTSSYNEQFF. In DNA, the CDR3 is TGTGCCAGCTCACCACGGGACACCAGCTCCTACAATGAGCAGTTCTTC.

CDR3 in DNA: TGTGCCTGGAGTGTACGAGGGAACTATGGCTACACCTTC. Amino acid sequence: CAWSVRGNYGYTF. The chain combines TRBV30 with TRBJ1-2; no firm D call. Germline lookup yields CDR1 GTSNPN and CDR2 SVGIG (reference sequence). This CDR3 spans 13 amino acids. V was clipped by 0 bases and J by 2 bases, with 7 bases between them.

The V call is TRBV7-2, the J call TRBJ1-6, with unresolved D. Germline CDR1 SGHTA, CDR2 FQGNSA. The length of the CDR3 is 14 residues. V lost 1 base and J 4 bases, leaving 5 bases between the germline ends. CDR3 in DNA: TGTGCCAGCAGCTTAGTTGGTTATAATTCACCCCTCCACTTT. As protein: CASSLVGYNSPLHF.

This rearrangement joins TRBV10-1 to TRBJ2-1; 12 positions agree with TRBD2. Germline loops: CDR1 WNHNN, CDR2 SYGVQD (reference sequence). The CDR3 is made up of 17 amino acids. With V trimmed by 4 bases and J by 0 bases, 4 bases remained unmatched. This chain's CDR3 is CASSGAGLAGSYNEQFF. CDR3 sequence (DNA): TGCGCCAGCAGTGGGGCGGGACTAGCGGGCTCCTACAATGAGCAGTTCTTC.